Listed below are T cell receptor beta chains from one sample, sequenced in a study of blood T cell repertoires in COVID-19. Clones were read by immunoSEQ multiplex PCR, and TCRdb kept only the in-frame ones, dropping some. The sample shows roughly 59,000 clones, roughly 81% of them seen only once. Material for sequencing was peripheral blood. These receptors all come from an elderly man with acute or convalescent COVID-19. The CDR3 runs from the conserved cysteine through the conserved F or W.

CDR3aa,j_gene,v_gene
CASSPTAPYGYTF,TRBJ1-2,TRBV27
CASSPLAGVENEQFF,TRBJ2-1,TRBV5-6
CASSLVAEFNYGYTF,TRBJ1-2,TRBV5-4
CASSQGGAEAFF,TRBJ1-1,TRBV3-1/TRBV3-2
CASSFNTDTQYF,TRBJ2-3,TRBV2
CASSIAETQYF,TRBJ2-5,TRBV7-9
CASSPVAGGADTQYF,TRBJ2-3,TRBV5-1
CASSPRQGPTGYTF,TRBJ1-2,TRBV3-1/TRBV3-2
CASGQGQETQYF,TRBJ2-5,TRBV19
CASSQTLDSGTDTQYF,TRBJ2-3,TRBV3-1/TRBV3-2
CASSSLADLTDTQYF,TRBJ2-3,TRBV18
CASSFGATNEKLFF,TRBJ1-4,TRBV5-1
CASSTGLADQETQYF,TRBJ2-5,TRBV5-1
CASSVSGTVSGANVLTF,TRBJ2-6,TRBV7-2
CASSLGGRGTEKLFF,TRBJ1-4,TRBV27